These 17 T cell receptor beta chains were sequenced from one sample in a study of PD-L1 blockade in urothelial cancer. The method was immunoSEQ multiplex PCR; TCRdb's version includes in-frame clones alone and lacks a portion of them. The data show some 120,000 clones, 86% seen once. Time point of the sample: peripheral blood 6 weeks after treatment start. Sequencing was performed on PBMCs, taken around atezolizumab (anti-PD-L1) treatment. Source of these receptors: a man aged 50 or older with urothelial cancer.

Only a few counts were recorded for this clone. The chain is built from TRBV19 and TRBJ1-6; 8 bases match TRBD1. This CDR3 comprises 15 residues. The trim removed 5 bases at V and 9 bases at J, leaving 9 bases unmatched. Germline-derived CDR1 and CDR2 are LNHDA and SQIVND (reference sequence). This CDR3 reads CASSGTGTGLSPLHF. The DNA of the CDR3 is TGTGCCAGTAGTGGGACCGGGACAGGCCTTTCACCCCTCCACTTT. Full variable domain (outside the CDR3, taken from reference TRBV19 and TRBJ1-6): DGGITQSPKYLFRKEGQNVTLSCEQNLNHDAMYWYRQDPGQGLRLIYYSQIVNDFQKGDIAEGYSVSREKKESFPLTVTSAQKNPTAFYLCASSGTGTGLSPLHFGNGTRLTVT.

The rearrangement uses TRBV14 and TRBJ1-1; no clear D. The V end lost 4 bases, the J end lost 1 base, and 10 bases lay between the germline ends. CDR3 size: 14 residues. Germline V gene lookup returns CDR1 SGHDN and CDR2 FVKESK. The chain's CDR3 is CASSPHLRNTEAFF. The CDR3 DNA follows: TGTGCCAGCAGCCCCCACCTACGGAACACTGAAGCTTTCTTT.

The V and J genes are TRBV7-2 and TRBJ2-1; 12 bases align to TRBD2. The germline CDR1 and CDR2 sequences are SGHTA and FQGNSA. The J segment lost 7 bases and the V segment lost 5 bases, leaving 12 bases of the junction unmatched. The CDR3 runs 17 residues. The CDR3 sequence: CASSPRPGTSGLNEQFF. In DNA form, the CDR3 reads TGTGCCAGCAGCCCGAGACCCGGGACTAGCGGGTTGAATGAGCAGTTCTTC.

In nucleotides, the CDR3 is TGTGCCAGCAGGGGCCCGGGACGGACTAGCTACACCTTC. Its translation is CASRGPGRTSYTF. J is TRBJ1-2 and V is TRBV2; maybe TRBD1 (5 bases). The V gene lost 6 bases and the J gene lost 9 bases, with 17 bases spanning the gap. Germline V gene sequence: CDR1 SNHLY, CDR2 FYNNEI. The CDR3 is 13 amino acids.

The V call is TRBV7-9, the J call TRBJ1-5; possible D gene TRBD1, 6 bases. The CDR3 is 15 amino acids. Germline CDR1 SEHNR, CDR2 FQNEAQ (reference sequence). Trimming left V 5 bases short and J 5 bases short, with 16 bases between. The CDR3 loop is CASSRTDRGDQPQHF. The DNA of the CDR3 is TGTGCCAGCAGCCGGACGGACAGAGGGGATCAGCCCCAGCATTTT. The full variable domain, its missing parts supplied by reference TRBV7-9 and TRBJ1-5, is DTGVSQNPRHKITKRGQNVTFRCDPISEHNRLYWYRQTLGQGPEFLTYFQNEAQLEKSRLLSDRFSAERPKGSFSTLEIQRTEQGDSAMYLCASSRTDRGDQPQHFGDGTRLSIL.

The V and J genes are TRBV30 and TRBJ2-4; 16 bases agree with TRBD2. V trimming: 1 base; J trimming: 12 bases; junction bases outside the gene matches: 12. The CDR3 contains 17 residues. The V gene's germline CDR1 is GTSNPN and CDR2 SVGIG (reference sequence). The CDR3 DNA reads TGTGCCTGGAGTGAACCCGGGACTAGCGGGAGGGCGGGTGGTCAGTACTTC. Its protein product is CAWSEPGTSGRAGGQYF.

The rearrangement joins TRBV14 to TRBJ2-1; 7 bases align to TRBD1. V lost 0 bases and J lost 8; bases outside the gene matches: 10. The CDR3 consists of 16 residues. Looked up from germline, CDR1 is SGHDN and CDR2 is FVKESK. For the CDR3, the DNA is TGTGCCAGCAGCCAAGAAAGCGACAGGGACCTGGATGAGCAGTTCTTC. This gives the protein CASSQESDRDLDEQFF.

The genes are TRBV5-8 and TRBJ2-2; D gene uncertain. The CDR3 is 12 residues long. The V end lost 1 base, the J end lost 6 bases, and 4 bases lay between the germline ends. Looked up from germline, CDR1 is SGHTS and CDR2 is YDEGEE. The CDR3: CASSLYAGELFF. The CDR3 nucleotides are TGTGCCAGCAGCTTGTATGCCGGGGAGCTGTTTTTT. Full variable domain (missing parts from reference TRBV5-8 and TRBJ2-2): EAGVTQSPTHLIKTRGQQATLRCSPISGHTSVYWYQQALGLGLQFLLWYDEGEERNRGNFPPRFSGRQFPNYSSELNVNALELEDSALYLCASSLYAGELFFGEGSRLTVL.

The V call is TRBV5-1, the J call TRBJ2-5, with 8 positions matching TRBD1. Germline V gene lookup returns CDR1 SGHRS and CDR2 YFSETQ. Trimming cost V 0 bases and J 6 bases; bases outside gene matches: 7. This CDR3 has 15 residues. CDR3 sequence reads: CASSLVSGGKKTQYF. The CDR3 nucleotides are TGCGCCAGCAGCTTGGTATCAGGGGGCAAAAAGACCCAGTACTTC.

This clone showed up just a few times. The chain uses TRBV29-1 and TRBJ1-4, with a weak D call TRBD1 (6 bases). The CDR3 loop spans 11 amino acids. V lost 6 bases and J 9 bases, leaving 11 bases between the germline ends. The germline V gene encodes CDR1 SQVTM and CDR2 ANQGSEA. The CDR3 loop is CSVGTRQKLFF. CDR3 DNA sequence: TGCAGCGTGGGGACACGTCAAAAACTGTTTTTT. Variable domain in full (rest from reference TRBV29-1 and TRBJ1-4): SAVISQKPSRDICQRGTSLTIQCQVDSQVTMMFWYRQQPGQSLTLIATANQGSEATYESGFVIDKFPISRPNLTFSTLTVSNMSPEDSSIYLCSVGTRQKLFFGSGTQLSVL.

This clone has only one observation. The genes are TRBV6-5 and TRBJ1-3, with a weak D call TRBD1 (6 bases). Germline V gene data show CDR1 as MNHEY and CDR2 as SVGAGI. The length of the CDR3 is 16 residues. The V and J ends lost 4 bases and 0 bases respectively, with 13 bases between them. CDR3 nucleotides: TGTGCCAGCAGTTCCACAGGGTTCTACTCTGGAAACACCATATATTTT. This encodes CASSSTGFYSGNTIYF.

The J gene is TRBJ2-7, the V gene TRBV28; D remains ambiguous. This CDR3 has 14 amino acids. Germline-derived CDR1 and CDR2 are MDHEN and SYDVKM. V dropped 4 bases and J dropped 3 bases, with 13 bases sitting between them. The CDR3 here is CASSSPPVVYEQYF. In nucleotides, the CDR3 is TGTGCCAGCAGTTCACCTCCGGTGGTCTACGAGCAGTACTTC.

This clone was counted a few times. V is TRBV5-4 and J is TRBJ2-2; 9 nucleotides agree with TRBD1. V was pared by 3 bases and J by 3 bases, with 3 bases of the junction left unmatched. The CDR3 covers 15 residues. The germline CDR1 and CDR2 sequences are SGHNT and YYREEE (reference sequence). CDR3 nucleotide sequence: TGTGCCAGCAGCTCCGGGACAGGGTACACCGGGGAGCTGTTTTTT. It translates to CASSSGTGYTGELFF. Full variable domain (missing parts from reference TRBV5-4 and TRBJ2-2): ETGVTQSPTHLIKTRGQQVTLRCSSQSGHNTVSWYQQALGQGPQFIFQYYREEENGRGNFPPRFSGLQFPNYSSELNVNALELDDSALYLCASSSGTGYTGELFFGEGSRLTVL.

This clone was seen more than once but under ten times. The chain carries TRBV5-4 and TRBJ2-7, with no clear D. The CDR3 sequence is 13 residues long. V was clipped by 3 bases and J by 5 bases, with 12 bases between them. The germline V gene has CDR1 SGHNT and CDR2 YYREEE (reference sequence). CDR3 bases: TGTGCCAGCAGCTCATGGGCGACAAACGAGCAGTACTTC. Residues: CASSSWATNEQYF.

The gene calls are TRBV7-2 and TRBJ2-5, with TRBD1 matching 7 bases. V lost 7 bases, J lost 4 bases, and 6 bases stayed unmatched. Germline-derived CDR1 and CDR2 are SGHTA and FQGNSA. The length of the CDR3 is 13 residues. The CDR3 is CASTGQASETQYF. CDR3 in DNA: TGTGCCAGCACCGGACAGGCGTCAGAGACCCAGTACTTC.

The rearrangement uses TRBV19 and TRBJ2-1, with 11 bases matching TRBD1. CDR3 length: 14 residues. V dropped 6 bases and J dropped 7; count of bases not matched to a gene: 5. Looked up from germline, CDR1 is LNHDA and CDR2 is SQIVND (reference sequence). Here the CDR3 DNA reads TGTGCCAGTAGGGGGGACAGGGGGTTAAATGAGCAGTTCTTC. Encoded protein: CASRGDRGLNEQFF.

The count of this clone is one. CDR3 coding DNA: TGTGCCACCAGCAGAGTTCGTACGGGAGTAGTAAATGAGCAGTTCTTC. Its translation: CATSRVRTGVVNEQFF. The chain recombines TRBV15 with TRBJ2-1, with a possible D match to TRBD2 (6 bases). V lost 1 base and J 7 bases, leaving 17 bases between the germline ends. There are 16 residues in the CDR3. The germline V gene encodes CDR1 LNHNV and CDR2 YYDKDF (reference sequence). The full variable domain, completed using reference TRBV15 and TRBJ2-1, is DAMVIQNPRYQVTQFGKPVTLSCSQTLNHNVMYWYQQKSSQAPKLLFHYYDKDFNNEADTPDNFQSRRPNTSFCFLDIRSPGLGDTAMYLCATSRVRTGVVNEQFFGPGTRLTVL.